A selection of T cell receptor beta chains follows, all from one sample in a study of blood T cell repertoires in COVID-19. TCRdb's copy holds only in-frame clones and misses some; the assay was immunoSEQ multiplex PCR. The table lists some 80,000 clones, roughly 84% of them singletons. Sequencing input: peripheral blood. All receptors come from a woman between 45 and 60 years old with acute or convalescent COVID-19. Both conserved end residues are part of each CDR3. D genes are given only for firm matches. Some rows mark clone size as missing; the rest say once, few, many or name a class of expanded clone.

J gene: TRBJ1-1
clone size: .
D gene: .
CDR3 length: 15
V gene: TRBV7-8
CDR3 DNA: TGTGCCAGCAGCCCCCCTGGGGTGAGGGACACTGAAGCTTTCTTT
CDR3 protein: CASSPPGVRDTEAFF

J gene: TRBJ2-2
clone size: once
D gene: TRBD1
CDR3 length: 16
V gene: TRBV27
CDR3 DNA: TGTGCCAGCAGTTCCCACCCGACAGGGAAAACCGGGGAGCTGTTTTTT
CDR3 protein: CASSSHPTGKTGELFF

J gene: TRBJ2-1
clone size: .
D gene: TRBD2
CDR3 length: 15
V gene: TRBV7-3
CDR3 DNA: TGTGCCAGCAGCTTGGTAGCGGGAGATGGCAATGAGCAGTTCTTC
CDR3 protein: CASSLVAGDGNEQFF

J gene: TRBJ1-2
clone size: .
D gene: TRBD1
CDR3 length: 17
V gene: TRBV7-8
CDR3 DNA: TGTGCCAGCAGCGACCCGGGACAGGGGGAATTCAACTATGGCTACACCTTC
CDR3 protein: CASSDPGQGEFNYGYTF

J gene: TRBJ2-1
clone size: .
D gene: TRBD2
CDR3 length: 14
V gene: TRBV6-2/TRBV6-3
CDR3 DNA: TGTGCCAGCAGTTACCAGTGGGGGGGGAGTGAGCAGTTCTTC
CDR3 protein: CASSYQWGGSEQFF

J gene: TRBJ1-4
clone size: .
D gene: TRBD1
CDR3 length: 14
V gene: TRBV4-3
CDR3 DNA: TGCGCCAGCAGCCTGGGACAGGGAGGAGAAAAACTGTTTTTT
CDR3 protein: CASSLGQGGEKLFF

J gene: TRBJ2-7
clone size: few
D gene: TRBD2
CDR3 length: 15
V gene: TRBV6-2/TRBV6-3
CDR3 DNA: TGTGCCAGCAGCCGTCTCGGGACTAGCGGCTACGAGCAGTACTTC
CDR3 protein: CASSRLGTSGYEQYF

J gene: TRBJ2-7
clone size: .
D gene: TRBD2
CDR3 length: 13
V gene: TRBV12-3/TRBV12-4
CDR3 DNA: TGTGCCAGCAGCCGGACTAGTGTCTACGAGCAGTACTTC
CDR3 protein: CASSRTSVYEQYF

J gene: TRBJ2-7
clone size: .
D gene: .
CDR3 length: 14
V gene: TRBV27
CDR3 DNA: TGTGCCAGCAGTCCATTTGGACTGACGTACGAGCAGTACTTC
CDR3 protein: CASSPFGLTYEQYF

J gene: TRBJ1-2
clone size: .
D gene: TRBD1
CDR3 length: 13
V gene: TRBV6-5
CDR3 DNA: TGTGCCAGCGGACAGGGGGGGGTATATGGCTACACCTTC
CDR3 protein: CASGQGGVYGYTF

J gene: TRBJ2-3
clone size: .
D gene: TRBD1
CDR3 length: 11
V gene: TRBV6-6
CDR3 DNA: TGTGCCAGCAGACAGGGGGATACGCAGTATTTT
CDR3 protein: CASRQGDTQYF

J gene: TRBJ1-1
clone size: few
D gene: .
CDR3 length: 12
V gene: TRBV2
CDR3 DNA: TGTGCCAGCAGTATCTACCGAACTGAAGCTTTCTTT
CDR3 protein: CASSIYRTEAFF

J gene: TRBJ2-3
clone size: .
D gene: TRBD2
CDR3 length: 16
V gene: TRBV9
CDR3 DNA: TGTGCCAGCAGCGTAACTAGCGGGGCCGGCACAGATACGCAGTATTTT
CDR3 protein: CASSVTSGAGTDTQYF

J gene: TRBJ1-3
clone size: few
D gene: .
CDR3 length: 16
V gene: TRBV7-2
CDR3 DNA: TGTGCCAGCAGCCCTCGAACAGGGAACTCTGGAAACACCATATATTTT
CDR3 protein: CASSPRTGNSGNTIYF

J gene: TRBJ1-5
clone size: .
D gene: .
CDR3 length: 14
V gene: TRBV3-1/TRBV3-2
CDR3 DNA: TGTGCCAGCAGCCACGGAGGGGAGGGCCAGCCCCAGCATTTT
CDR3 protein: CASSHGGEGQPQHF

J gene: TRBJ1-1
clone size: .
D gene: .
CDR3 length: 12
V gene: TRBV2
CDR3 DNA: TGTGCCAGCAGCTCCTCAGGCGCTGAAGCTTTCTTT
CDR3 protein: CASSSSGAEAFF

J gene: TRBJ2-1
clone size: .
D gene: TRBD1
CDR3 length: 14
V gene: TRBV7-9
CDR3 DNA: TGTGCCAGCAGCTTCGACAGGGATAACAATGAGCAGTTCTTC
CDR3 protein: CASSFDRDNNEQFF